This T cell receptor (beta chain) is drawn from a study of shared clonotypes between healthy human individuals (dated by TCRdb to the early 2020s). About the investigation overall: Three men and a couple of women, aged 18 to 49 years, made up the cohort. For each donor, CD4 naive and CD4 memory were each given three plates, CD8 naive was given two plates, and CD8 memory was given one plate. Blood TCR repertoires of five healthy adults were deeply sequenced to estimate repertoire size and the extent of clonotype sharing between individuals. Libraries were prepared and TCR repertoires were sequenced by different laboratories using diverse techniques, in order to increase sequencing depth and limit assay-specific biases. Each donor's leukapheresis produced roughly between about 0.8 and 8.9 billion PBMCs.

General conclusions and limits of the study: Based on pairwise subsampling, the degree of clonotype sharing among donors was expected to be affected by sequencing depth. Across a few donors, roughly 5.4% of naive CD4, around 3.3% of naive CD8, 2.3% of memory CD4, and roughly 0.41% of memory CD8 clonotypes were shared. Compared with non-shared clonotypes, the clonotypes found in all four sorted-subset donors had higher generation probabilities. Naive subsets generally had larger estimated clonotype richness than memory subsets. Sampling was restricted to blood, and TCR repertoires in tissues likely differ from the TCR repertoires found in blood. Even with the large sequencing depth, rarefaction of the sorted-subset datasets indicated that sequencing was incomplete. The small number of donors limited the genetic and exposure-history diversity represented.

About this clone itself: Its antigen is not yet known. No quality values exist for individual bases; no much larger clone is one base distant.

Healthy HIV-negative adults with no recently reported acute infections or vaccinations were included as donors. Every donor was a Caucasian adult residing in Nashville, Tennessee, USA. CD4+ T cells were enriched by magnetic negative selection; naive cells were then positively selected on CD45RA, and the negative fraction formed the memory subset. Blood was collected by leukapheresis, and PBMCs were isolated by Ficoll-Histopaque density gradient centrifugation and then cryopreserved in liquid nitrogen vapor phase. Analytical flow cytometry was used to check the purity and quantity of each magnetically sorted T cell population. Each sorted fraction had its genomic DNA isolated and then quantified by UV absorbance on a Nanodrop 2000c. Using the deep immunoSEQ assay, multiplex PCR amplified TCR CDR3 regions from genomic DNA. Extracted genomic DNA from each cell subset was distributed evenly across all wells of several immunoSEQ 96-well plates, and each plate was treated as a replicate. For sorted subsets, each replicate PCR was loaded with approximately 200 ng genomic DNA, equivalent to 30,000 to 35,000 T cell genomes. Purified libraries were quantified with a Qubit 3.0 fluorometer, sized on a Bioanalyzer 2100, and re-quantified with the KAPA Library Quantification kit. Every immunoSEQ 96-well plate was sequenced on a separate single-read 150-cycle Illumina NextSeq 550 flow cell. Concerning the study's data processing: The immunoSEQ output contained only junctional sequences without quality scores, so filtering could not match that applied to full-length reads. Sequences were annotated with PyIR, a Python wrapper for IgBLAST v1.9, using IMGT germline references to assign V/J genes and CDR3. Reads were filtered out if the reads had weak V/J assignments (E-value above 1e-6), no CDR3, stop codons, out-of-frame junctions, or ambiguous translated residues. V3J clonotypes were defined by identical inferred V gene, J gene, and CDR3 amino acid sequence. To compute the percentage overlap between repertoires, the number of shared unique clonotypes was divided by the size of the smaller repertoire. Repertoire richness was assessed with RTK rarefaction, the Chao1 estimator, and Recon v2.1 estimates of unobserved clonotypes. Generation probabilities were computed with OLGA for all TCRbeta clonotypes obtained by the gDNA method from four donors. Imported from immuneACCESS, the table was reduced by TCRdb to in-frame sequences with V and J called. These copies leave out some clones; in studies compared against another copy, an unresolved V gene accounts for under half, and the cause of the remainder is not known. V, J and clone size derive from that table, while D and trimming were established from the DNA sequence. In all, the sample holds over a million clones, and around 95% of those were seen once. In total, the top ten clones hold approximately 1.2% of the sample.

Sequenced material: naive CD4+ T cells sorted from blood. Taken with the paper, the label for cell subset or site translates to: CD45RA+ positively selected. This receptor was taken from a man aged 25 to 45 in good health.

The CDR3 region has the sequence CASSDTRTGRNTEAFF. The bases are TGTGCCAGCAGTGATACTAGGACAGGGCGAAACACTGAAGCTTTCTTT. The chain is made from TRBV25-1 and TRBJ1-1, and TRBD1 aligns with 8 junction nucleotides. The germline V end is reduced by 3 bases and the J end by 2 bases; junction bases left unmatched: 8. Per the germline V gene, MGHDK is the CDR1 and SYGVNS is the CDR2. Taken from cysteine to phenylalanine, the CDR3 has 16 residues. Only CDR3 DNA is held: 48 bases, read in frame from base 1.